One sample yielded the 25 T cell receptor beta chains listed below, sequenced in a study of technical replicates of blood from several donors. The method was immunoSEQ multiplex PCR; TCRdb's version includes in-frame clones alone and lacks a portion of them. The sample comprises about 63,000 clones, around 84% of which are singletons, and about 5.1% rests with the top ten. Sequenced sample: PBMCs. All receptors derive from a human donor in good health. Some clones in this sample may be carry-over from other donors' samples.

The V call is TRBV5-3, the J call TRBJ2-4; possibly TRBD2 for D (6 bases). TRBV5-3 is flagged as an ORF with uncertain function. The V gene lost 5 bases and the J gene lost 1 base, with 16 bases spanning the gap. The length of the CDR3 is 16 residues. CDR3 protein: CARRSKRASAKNIQYF. As DNA, the CDR3 is TGTGCCAGAAGATCTAAGCGGGCCTCTGCCAAAAACATTCAGTACTTC.

This clone was seen only a few times. The chain couples TRBV15 to TRBJ1-5, with 8 bases matching TRBD1. The CDR3 runs to 13 residues. Per germline, CDR1 LNHNV and CDR2 YYDKDF (reference sequence). After removal of 7 bases from V and 5 bases from J, the junction contained 4 bases not matched to a gene. DNA for the CDR3: TGTGCCACCAAGGGACAGGCCCATCAGCCCCAGCATTTT. Translated: CATKGQAHQPQHF. The full variable domain, in which reference TRBV15 and TRBJ1-5 provide the parts outside the CDR3, is DAMVIQNPRYQVTQFGKPVTLSCSQTLNHNVMYWYQQKSSQAPKLLFHYYDKDFNNEADTPDNFQSRRPNTSFCFLDIRSPGLGDTAMYLCATKGQAHQPQHFGDGTRLSIL.

The V call is TRBV13, the J call TRBJ2-7; 7 nucleotides line up with TRBD1. The V gene's germline CDR1 is PRHDT and CDR2 FYEKMQ (reference sequence). V was pared by 0 bases and J by 12 bases, with 5 bases of the junction left unmatched. The CDR3 has 12 residues. CDR3 in amino acids: CASSLGGRGSYF. DNA for the CDR3: TGTGCCAGCAGCTTAGGTGGCAGGGGGTCGTACTTC.

The chain has TRBV2 and TRBJ1-2, with a possible D match to TRBD1 (5 bases). Trimming removed 1 base at V and 4 bases at J, with 10 bases between. The CDR3 loop spans 14 amino acids. CDR1 and CDR2 (germline): SNHLY, FYNNEI. The DNA for the CDR3 is TGTGCCAGCAGTGAAGAGGGGCAAGGCTATGGCTACACCTTC. Translating it yields CASSEEGQGYGYTF.

V and J are TRBV7-9 and TRBJ1-2; 9 bases fit TRBD1. CDR3 length: 14 amino acids. Trimming removed 5 bases from V and 5 bases from J; junction bases left unmatched: 6. Germline loops: CDR1 SEHNR, CDR2 FQNEAQ (reference sequence). CDR3 DNA: TGTGCCAGCAGCACAACCGGGACAGGGTATGGCTACACCTTC. Protein sequence: CASSTTGTGYGYTF.

The V and J genes are TRBV13 and TRBJ1-2, with a tentative D call TRBD1 (5 bases). Germline V gene sequence: CDR1 PRHDT, CDR2 FYEKMQ (reference sequence). V was shortened by 5 bases and J by 4 bases, with 17 bases between the two germline ends. This CDR3 has 15 residues. CDR3: CASSPPGSGGYGYTF. The CDR3 DNA sequence: TGTGCCAGCAGCCCCCCGGGAAGCGGGGGCTATGGCTACACCTTC. Supplemented by reference TRBV13 and TRBJ1-2, the full variable domain reads AAGVIQSPRHLIKEKRETATLKCYPIPRHDTVYWYQQGPGQDPQFLISFYEKMQSDKGSIPDRFSAQQFSDYHSELNMSSLELGDSALYFCASSPPGSGGYGYTFGSGTRLTVV.

This chain connects TRBV9 to TRBJ2-1; a weak D match, TRBD1 (5 bases). The V end lost 3 bases, the J end lost 9 bases, and 13 bases lay between the germline ends. This CDR3 region has 13 residues. The germline V gene has CDR1 SGDLS and CDR2 YYNGEE. CDR3 nucleotide sequence: TGTGCCAGCAGCGCGACAGAAGGCCTTGAGCAGTTCTTC. Translated: CASSATEGLEQFF.

This clone appeared once. This chain connects TRBV7-2 to TRBJ1-6, with D unclear. Germline lookup yields CDR1 SGHTA and CDR2 FQGNSA. V was trimmed by 2 bases and J by 9 bases, leaving 8 bases between them. The CDR3 is made up of 13 amino acids. The CDR3 protein is CASSLPRVSPLHF. CDR3 sequence (DNA): TGTGCCAGCAGCTTACCCCGGGTTTCACCCCTCCACTTT. Complete variable domain (other parts from reference TRBV7-2 and TRBJ1-6): GAGVSQSPSNKVTEKGKDVELRCDPISGHTALYWYRQSLGQGLEFLIYFQGNSAPDKSGLPSDRFSAERTGGSVSTLTIQRTQQEDSAVYLCASSLPRVSPLHFGNGTRLTVT.

The rearrangement uses TRBV7-3 and TRBJ2-5, with TRBD2 matching 11 bases. Germline V gene data show CDR1 as SGHTA and CDR2 as FQGTGA. CDR3 length: 15 amino acids. The junction had 4 bases not matched to a gene; V was cut back by 3 bases and J by 4 bases. The CDR3 DNA sequence: TGTGCCAGCAGCTTTAGCGGGGGGGCGGGAGAGACCCAGTACTTC. This encodes CASSFSGGAGETQYF.

The J gene is TRBJ2-3, the V gene TRBV11-2; D remains ambiguous. Trimming shortened V by 8 bases and J by 6 bases, and 12 bases separated the two germline ends. This CDR3 is built from 12 residues. Germline V gene data show CDR1 as SGHAT and CDR2 as FQNNGV. CDR3 nucleotide sequence: TGTGCCAGCGGGTTTTTGAGGGATACGCAGTATTTT. Amino acid sequence: CASGFLRDTQYF. Combining the CDR3 with reference TRBV11-2 and TRBJ2-3 gives the whole variable domain EAGVAQSPRYKIIEKRQSVAFWCNPISGHATLYWYQQILGQGPKLLIQFQNNGVVDDSQLPKDRFSAERLKGVDSTLKIQPAKLEDSAVYLCASGFLRDTQYFGPGTRLTVL.

The chain carries TRBV7-9 and TRBJ1-3; 10 bases match TRBD1. This CDR3 spans 16 amino acids. The V segment lost 5 bases and the J segment 4 bases; nucleotides outside the gene matches: 8. Looked up from germline, CDR1 is SEHNR and CDR2 is FQNEAQ (reference sequence). The CDR3, as DNA: TGTGCCAGCAGCCCGCGGGGACAGGGGTTCGGAAACACCATATATTTT. This translates into CASSPRGQGFGNTIYF. Supplemented by reference TRBV7-9 and TRBJ1-3, the full variable domain reads DTGVSQNPRHKITKRGQNVTFRCDPISEHNRLYWYRQTLGQGPEFLTYFQNEAQLEKSRLLSDRFSAERPKGSFSTLEIQRTEQGDSAMYLCASSPRGQGFGNTIYFGEGSWLTVV.

The rearrangement joins TRBV6-5 to TRBJ2-7; 10 bases fit TRBD1. The junction had 5 bases not matched to a gene; V was cut back by 5 bases and J by 4 bases. This CDR3 is built from 14 residues. From germline, CDR1 is MNHEY and CDR2 SVGAGI. The CDR3 protein is CASSRDRGQYEQYF. The DNA of the CDR3 is TGTGCCAGCAGTCGCGACAGGGGGCAGTACGAGCAGTACTTC.

The V call is TRBV30, the J call TRBJ2-2; D may be TRBD2 (5 bases). Per the germline V gene, CDR1 is GTSNPN and CDR2 is SVGIG (reference sequence). The CDR3 extends over 14 amino acids. Trimming shortened V by 2 bases and J by 7 bases, and 14 bases separated the two germline ends. The CDR3 DNA is TGTGCCTGGAGTCGAACTAGTAGGGTCGGGGAGCTGTTTTTT. It specifies CAWSRTSRVGELFF.

This clone was seen just once. The chain carries TRBV5-6 and TRBJ2-7; TRBD2 might be the D (6 bases). Germline V gene data show CDR1 as SGHDT and CDR2 as YYEEEE. Trimming took off 3 bases at V and 3 bases at J, with 19 bases between the two ends. CDR3 length: 16 amino acids. CDR3 region: CASSWRGAIQLYEQYF. Written as DNA, the CDR3 is TGTGCCAGCAGCTGGAGGGGAGCGATTCAACTCTACGAGCAGTACTTC.

This CDR3 reads CASSGGTGGGYTF. The CDR3 region has the DNA TGTGCCAGCAGCGGGGGGACAGGAGGTGGCTACACCTTC. The J gene is TRBJ1-2, the V gene TRBV2, with 8 bases fitting TRBD1. This CDR3 is 13 amino acids long. Per the germline V gene, CDR1 is SNHLY and CDR2 is FYNNEI. V shed 6 bases, J shed 7 bases, and the junction held 7 bases outside the gene matches.

In its sample, this clone was seen once. V and J are TRBV2 and TRBJ2-3; D is perhaps TRBD1 (5 bases). The CDR3 contains 14 residues. Trimming removed 8 bases from V and 2 bases from J, with 14 bases in between. The germline gives CDR1 SNHLY, CDR2 FYNNEI. The CDR3 nucleotides read TGTGCCAGCCGGACAAGACCCGACACAGATACGCAGTATTTT. This encodes CASRTRPDTDTQYF. The variable domain in full, completed from reference TRBV2 and TRBJ2-3, reads EPEVTQTPSHQVTQMGQEVILRCVPISNHLYFYWYRQILGQKVEFLVSFYNNEISEKSEIFDDQFSVERPDGSNFTLKIRSTKLEDSAMYFCASRTRPDTDTQYFGPGTRLTVL.

The table lists this clone with a count of one. This chain joins TRBV9 and TRBJ2-2; D is perhaps TRBD1 (6 bases). CDR1 and CDR2 from the germline V gene are SGDLS and YYNGEE. The CDR3 is 15 amino acids. The V gene lost 4 bases and the J gene lost 1 base, with 11 bases spanning the gap. This CDR3 reads CASSPAGVNTGELFF. The CDR3 coding sequence is TGTGCCAGCAGCCCGGCAGGGGTGAACACCGGGGAGCTGTTTTTT. Drawing the rest from reference TRBV9 and TRBJ2-2, the complete variable domain is DSGVTQTPKHLITATGQRVTLRCSPRSGDLSVYWYQQSLDQGLQFLIQYYNGEERAKGNILERFSAQQFPDLHSELNLSSLELGDSALYFCASSPAGVNTGELFFGEGSRLTVL.

The gene calls are TRBV29-1 and TRBJ2-2, with D maybe TRBD2 (6 bases). Germline CDR1 SQVTM, CDR2 ANQGSEA. This CDR3 has 12 amino acids. The germline V and J ends were trimmed by 7 bases and 5 bases, with 11 bases remaining between them. The CDR3 DNA sequence: TGCAGCGGGACGGGGGAGACCGGGGAGCTGTTTTTT. This sequence encodes CSGTGETGELFF.

CDR3 bases: TGTGCCAGTAGTGCAGGACTATCCGGGGGTTCCTACGAGCAGTACTTC. Amino acid sequence: CASSAGLSGGSYEQYF. This chain links TRBV19 with TRBJ2-7, with D tentatively TRBD2 (6 bases). CDR1 and CDR2 (germline): LNHDA, SQIVND (reference sequence). This CDR3 spans 16 amino acids. V lost 5 bases to trimming and J lost 1 base, with 18 bases between them. The full variable domain, in which reference TRBV19 and TRBJ2-7 provide the parts outside the CDR3, is DGGITQSPKYLFRKEGQNVTLSCEQNLNHDAMYWYRQDPGQGLRLIYYSQIVNDFQKGDIAEGYSVSREKKESFPLTVTSAQKNPTAFYLCASSAGLSGGSYEQYFGPGTRLTVT.

CDR3 sequence (DNA): TGTGCCAGCAGCTTTGGCGACAGGGTCAACACTGAAGCTTTCTTT. Protein sequence: CASSFGDRVNTEAFF. V usage is TRBV5-6 and J usage is TRBJ1-1, with 7 bases fitting TRBD1. The CDR3 covers 15 residues. Losses at the gene ends were 2 bases for V and 2 bases for J; bases not matched to a gene: 6. The germline CDR1 and CDR2 sequences are SGHDT and YYEEEE.

The rearrangement links TRBV5-1 to TRBJ1-1, with no clear D. Germline lookup yields CDR1 SGHRS and CDR2 YFSETQ. This CDR3 contains 15 residues. With 4 bases removed from V and 1 base from J, the gap between germline ends came to 14 bases. Written as DNA, the CDR3 is TGCGCCAGCAGCGCGGACGGGGTTTGGAACACTGAAGCTTTCTTT. Translation: CASSADGVWNTEAFF.

This clone was counted a few times. The rearrangement joins TRBV18 to TRBJ2-2; TRBD2 might be the D (5 bases). The germline CDR1 and CDR2 sequences are KGHSH and LQKENI. The CDR3 extends over 16 amino acids. The V end was cut by 3 bases, the J end by 2 bases, with 13 bases between. CDR3 amino acids: CASSPNGMTNTGELFF. The CDR3 DNA reads as TGTGCCAGCTCACCGAACGGGATGACAAACACCGGGGAGCTGTTTTTT.

The V call is TRBV7-9, the J call TRBJ1-4; tentatively, D is TRBD1 (5 bases). The CDR3 runs to 17 residues. The germline V and J ends were trimmed by 1 base and 0 bases, with 12 bases remaining between them. The germline V gene encodes CDR1 SEHNR and CDR2 FQNEAQ (reference sequence). CDR3 DNA: TGTGCCAGCAGCTTAGACAGACAGTTACCAACTAATGAAAAACTGTTTTTT. Translation: CASSLDRQLPTNEKLFF.

CDR3 bases: TGTGCCAGCAAAGGGACAGTTTACGAGCAGTACTTC. Amino acids: CASKGTVYEQYF. This chain links TRBV25-1 with TRBJ2-7, with TRBD1 matching 7 bases. J gave up 4 bases and V 7 bases, and 4 bases lay outside the gene matches. The CDR3 is 12 amino acids. Germline V gene data show CDR1 as MGHDK and CDR2 as SYGVNS.

The rearrangement links TRBV7-2 to TRBJ2-7, with 8 bases that match TRBD2. Germline V CDR1 and CDR2: SGHTA, FQGNSA. With V trimmed by 3 bases and J by 6 bases, 10 bases remained unmatched. The CDR3 is made up of 15 amino acids. The CDR3 DNA sequence: TGTGCCAGCAGCTTCCGTATAGCGGGATCCAGCGAGCAGTACTTC. It yields the protein CASSFRIAGSSEQYF. Complete variable domain (other parts from reference TRBV7-2 and TRBJ2-7): GAGVSQSPSNKVTEKGKDVELRCDPISGHTALYWYRQSLGQGLEFLIYFQGNSAPDKSGLPSDRFSAERTGGSVSTLTIQRTQQEDSAVYLCASSFRIAGSSEQYFGPGTRLTVT.